This T cell receptor beta chain was observed in a study of T cell responses to AZD1222 COVID-19 vaccine (dated by TCRdb to 2020 to 2022). Regarding the study in general: AZD1222 recipients given second doses at about 4 weeks or at about 12 weeks were pooled, since spike-specific TCR depth and breadth were not found to differ between the two schedules. Trial participants were enrolled by age into 18-55, 56-69 and 70-plus year subgroups, with roughly 160, 29 and 62 TCR-sequenced participants respectively. A total of under 250 trial participants underwent TCR sequencing, of whom 207 had received two doses of AZD1222 and approximately 26 had received two doses of the MenACWY control vaccine.

This sample's time point label indicates: baseline before first vaccination. The vaccinee samples were drawn from two UK trials, COV001 and COV002, one of which was a single-blind randomized controlled phase 2/3 trial testing AZD1222 (ChAdOx1 nCoV-19) in healthy adults. For TCRbeta chain sequencing, PBMC samples from trial participants were taken at day 0 and at day 28 after the second dose. Overall study outcomes, separate from this receptor: Most participants were white British and females outnumbered males, and the authors suggested that clonal diversity may have been underestimated. Conclusions about previously exposed vaccinees are limited because only six or seven AZD1222 recipients were SARS-CoV-2 seropositive at baseline. Because no day 14 peak-response samples were available, repertoires were characterized only after the peak T cell response. In the small 56-69-year group, the increase in depth fell short of significance, most likely because of low power. After two AZD1222 doses, both the breadth and the depth of spike-specific TCRs were significantly higher than at day 0 and than in MenACWY recipients. Epitopes outside the regions mutated in the B.1.351 and B.1.1.7 variants were reportedly recognized by nearly half of the unique spike-specific TCRs. The vaccine-associated CD4 TCRs covered the entire spike protein, and the dominant responses fell in regions 160-218 and 743-854.

The CDR3 regions of human TCRbeta chains were subjected to immunosequencing. The original pipeline was this. TCRs in the repertoires were matched against a reference library of SARS-CoV-2-specific TCRs that had been generated with the MIRA antigen-specificity platform. Breadth was defined as the fraction of unique TCRs that were SARS-CoV-2-associated, and depth was defined as the fraction of total T cells that were SARS-CoV-2-associated. Using the MIRA data, each spike-specific TCR was assigned both to the spike region to which the TCR was reactive and to a CD4 or CD8 class. Log10-transformed breadth and depth values were compared by one-way ANOVA with Sidak's multiple comparisons tests. TCRdb mirrors the immuneACCESS table, restricted to in-frame sequences. Some clones are absent from its copies; in checked studies, under half trace to an unresolved V gene, and the reason for the others is unknown. That table furnishes V, J and clone size, whereas the DNA furnished D and trimming. The sample includes tens of thousands of clones, with 90% observed a single time. Clones ranked in the top ten supply 3% of the sample.

This clone has just one count. Its recognized antigen is unknown. The input lacks base qualities; no much larger clone sits a single base away. This TCR derives from an adult in good health. The specimen comprised peripheral blood, sampled on day 0 of AZD1222 vaccination.

The nucleotides are TGTGCCAGCAGTTACTCGAATTCGGGATTAGGCTACACCTTC. It specifies CASSYSNSGLGYTF. The sequence is built from TRBV6-5 and TRBJ1-2, with the D segment identity uncertain. V drops 0 bases and J drops 8 bases, leaving 13 bases in between. The germline V gene encodes CDR1 MNHEY and CDR2 SVGAGI. Spanning cysteine to phenylalanine, the CDR3 consists of 14 amino acids. Kept here is only the CDR3 DNA, which spans 42 bases and is read in frame from base 1.